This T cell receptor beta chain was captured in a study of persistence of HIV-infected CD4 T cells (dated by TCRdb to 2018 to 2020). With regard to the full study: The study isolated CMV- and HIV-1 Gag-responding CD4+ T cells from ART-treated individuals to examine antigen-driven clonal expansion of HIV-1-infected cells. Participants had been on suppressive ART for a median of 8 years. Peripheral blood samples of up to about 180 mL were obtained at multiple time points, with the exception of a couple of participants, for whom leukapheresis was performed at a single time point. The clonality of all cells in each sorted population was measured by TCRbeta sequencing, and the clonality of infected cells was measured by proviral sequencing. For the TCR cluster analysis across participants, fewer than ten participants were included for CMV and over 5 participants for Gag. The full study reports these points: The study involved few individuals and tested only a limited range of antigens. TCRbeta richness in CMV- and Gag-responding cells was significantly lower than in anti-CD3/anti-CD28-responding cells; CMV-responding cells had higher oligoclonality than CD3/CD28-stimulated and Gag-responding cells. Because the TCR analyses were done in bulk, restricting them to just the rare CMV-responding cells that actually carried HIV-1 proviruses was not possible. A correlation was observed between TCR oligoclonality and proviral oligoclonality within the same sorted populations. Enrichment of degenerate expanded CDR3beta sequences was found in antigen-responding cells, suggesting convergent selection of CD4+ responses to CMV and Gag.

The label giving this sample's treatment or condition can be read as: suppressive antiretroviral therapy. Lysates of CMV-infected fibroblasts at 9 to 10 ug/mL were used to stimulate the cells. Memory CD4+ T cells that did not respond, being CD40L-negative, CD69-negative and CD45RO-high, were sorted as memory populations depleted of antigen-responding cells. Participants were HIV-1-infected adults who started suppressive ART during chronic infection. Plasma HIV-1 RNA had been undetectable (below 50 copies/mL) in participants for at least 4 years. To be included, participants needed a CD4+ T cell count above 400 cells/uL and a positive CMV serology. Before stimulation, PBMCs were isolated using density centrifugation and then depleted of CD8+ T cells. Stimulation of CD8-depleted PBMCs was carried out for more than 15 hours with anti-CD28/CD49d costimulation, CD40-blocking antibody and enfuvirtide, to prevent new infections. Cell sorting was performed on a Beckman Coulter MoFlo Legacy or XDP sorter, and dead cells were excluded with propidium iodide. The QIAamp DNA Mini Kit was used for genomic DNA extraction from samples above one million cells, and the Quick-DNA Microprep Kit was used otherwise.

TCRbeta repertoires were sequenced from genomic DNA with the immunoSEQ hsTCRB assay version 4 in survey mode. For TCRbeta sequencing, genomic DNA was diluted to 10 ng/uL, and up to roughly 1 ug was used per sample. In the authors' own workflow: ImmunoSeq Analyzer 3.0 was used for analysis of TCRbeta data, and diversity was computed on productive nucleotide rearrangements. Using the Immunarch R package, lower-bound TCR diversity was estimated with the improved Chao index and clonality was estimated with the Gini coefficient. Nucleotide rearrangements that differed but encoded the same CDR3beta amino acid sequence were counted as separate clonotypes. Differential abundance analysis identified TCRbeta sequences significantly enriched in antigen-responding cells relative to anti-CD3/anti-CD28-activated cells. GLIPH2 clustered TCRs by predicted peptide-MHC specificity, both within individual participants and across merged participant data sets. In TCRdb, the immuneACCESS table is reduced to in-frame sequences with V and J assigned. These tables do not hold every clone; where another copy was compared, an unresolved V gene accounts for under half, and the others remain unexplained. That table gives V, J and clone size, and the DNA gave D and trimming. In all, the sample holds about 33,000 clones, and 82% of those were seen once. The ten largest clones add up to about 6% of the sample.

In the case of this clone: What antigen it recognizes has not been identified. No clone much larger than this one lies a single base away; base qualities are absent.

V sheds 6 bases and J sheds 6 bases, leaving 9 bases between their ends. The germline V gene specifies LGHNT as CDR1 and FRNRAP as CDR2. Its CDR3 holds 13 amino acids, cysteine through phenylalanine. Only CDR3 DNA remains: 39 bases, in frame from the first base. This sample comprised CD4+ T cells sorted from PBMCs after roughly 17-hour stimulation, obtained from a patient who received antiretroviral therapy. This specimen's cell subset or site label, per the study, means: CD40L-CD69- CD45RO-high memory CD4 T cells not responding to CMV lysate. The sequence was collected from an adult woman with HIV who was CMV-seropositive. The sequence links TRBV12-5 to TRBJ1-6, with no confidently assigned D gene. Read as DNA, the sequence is TGTGCTAGTGGGGTACAGTTTAATTCACCCCTCCACTTT. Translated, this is CASGVQFNSPLHF.